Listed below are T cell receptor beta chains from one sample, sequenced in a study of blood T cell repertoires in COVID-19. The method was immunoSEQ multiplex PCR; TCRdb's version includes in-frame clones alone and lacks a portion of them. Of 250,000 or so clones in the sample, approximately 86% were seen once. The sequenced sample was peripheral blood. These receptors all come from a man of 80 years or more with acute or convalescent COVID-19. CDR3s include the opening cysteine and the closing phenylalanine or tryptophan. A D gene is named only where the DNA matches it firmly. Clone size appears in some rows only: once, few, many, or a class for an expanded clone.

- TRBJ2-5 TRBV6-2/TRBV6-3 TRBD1 TGTGCCAGCAGCAGGACAGGGGGCTATGAGACCCAGTACTTC CASSRTGGYETQYF
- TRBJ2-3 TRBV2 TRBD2 TGTGCCAGCAAAACAGCGGGAGTCACAGATACGCAGTATTTT CASKTAGVTDTQYF
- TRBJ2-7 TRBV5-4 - TGTGCCAGCAGCCCCACGTTCCCGGAGTACGAGCAGTACTTC CASSPTFPEYEQYF
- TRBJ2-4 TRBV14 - TGTGCCAGCAGCCAGAGGGACATAGCCAAAAACATTCAGTACTTC CASSQRDIAKNIQYF
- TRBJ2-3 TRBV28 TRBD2 TGTGCCAGCAGTTTCGCGGGAGTAAACGTGTTGGATACGCAGTATTTT CASSFAGVNVLDTQYF
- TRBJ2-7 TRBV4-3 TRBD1 TGCGCCAGCAGCCAAGAGAGGTACAGGGGCGAGCAGTACTTC CASSQERYRGEQYF
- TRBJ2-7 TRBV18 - TGTGCCAGCTCACCACTTGGACAGCGAGCCTACGAGCAGTACTTC CASSPLGQRAYEQYF
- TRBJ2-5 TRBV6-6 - TGTGCCAGCAGTTACTCACAGGGAAAAGAGACCCAGTACTTC CASSYSQGKETQYF
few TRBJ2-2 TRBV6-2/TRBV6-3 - TGTGCCAGCAGTTACTCTGGACGGGAGCGGACCGGGGAGCTGTTTTTT CASSYSGRERTGELFF
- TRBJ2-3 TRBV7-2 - TGTGCCAGCAGCTTAGCGAGCGGCAACACAGATACGCAGTATTTT CASSLASGNTDTQYF
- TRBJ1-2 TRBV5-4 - TGTGCCAGCAGCTTGGATCAGGGCGGCTACACCTTC CASSLDQGGYTF
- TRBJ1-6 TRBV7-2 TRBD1 TGTGCCAGCACCGAACAGGGGGTAGGGAATTCACCCCTCCACTTT CASTEQGVGNSPLHF
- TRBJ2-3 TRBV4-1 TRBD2 TGCGCCAGCAGCCAAGCCCCCTTGCGGGGGAGCACAGATACGCAGTATTTT CASSQAPLRGSTDTQYF
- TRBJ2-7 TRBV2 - TGTGCCAGCAGTGTCCCTTATAAGCAGTACTTC CASSVPYKQYF
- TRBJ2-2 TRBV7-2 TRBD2 TGTGCCAGCAGCTTAGCGCTGGCTAGCGGGCTTCAAATGGCCGGGGAGCTGTTTTTT CASSLALASGLQMAGELFF
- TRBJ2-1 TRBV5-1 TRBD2 TGCGCCAGCGCCCCTAGCGGGGGGGCAAATGAGCAGTTCTTC CASAPSGGANEQFF
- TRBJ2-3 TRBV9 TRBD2 TGTGCCAGCAGCTCCTGGACTAGCGGATTCACAGATACGCAGTATTTT CASSSWTSGFTDTQYF
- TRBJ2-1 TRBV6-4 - TGTGCCAGCAGTGACGGGGACTGGTCTGACAATGAGCAGTTCTTC CASSDGDWSDNEQFF
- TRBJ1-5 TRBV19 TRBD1 TGTGCCAGTAGTAGGGGACAGGGCACTAATCAGCCCCAGCATTTT CASSRGQGTNQPQHF
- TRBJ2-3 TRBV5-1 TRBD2 TGCGCCAGCAGCTCAGGACTAGCGGGGGGTACAGATACGCAGTATTTT CASSSGLAGGTDTQYF
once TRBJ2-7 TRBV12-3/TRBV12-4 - TGTGCCAGCAGTCTCAGGTGGGAGCAGTACTTC CASSLRWEQYF
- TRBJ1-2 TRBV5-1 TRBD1 TGCGCCAGCAGCTTGGACAGGGGGCAGTACTATGGCTACACCTTC CASSLDRGQYYGYTF
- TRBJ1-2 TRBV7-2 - TGTGCCAGCAGCCCTTGGGGCAGTGTTTATGGCTACACCTTC CASSPWGSVYGYTF
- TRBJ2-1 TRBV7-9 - TGTGCCAGCAGCTTGACACTGACTAGCTACAATGAGCAGTTCTTC CASSLTLTSYNEQFF
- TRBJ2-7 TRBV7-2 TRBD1 TGTGCCAGCAGCCCCAGACAGGGCCCCTACGAGCAGTACTTC CASSPRQGPYEQYF
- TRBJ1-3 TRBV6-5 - TGTGCCACCCGACAGGTCTCTGGAAACACCATATATTTT CATRQVSGNTIYF
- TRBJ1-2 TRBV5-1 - TGCGCCAGCAGCCGACAGACGGACTATGGCTACACCTTC CASSRQTDYGYTF
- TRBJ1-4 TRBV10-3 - TGTGCCATCAGTGCCGGACAGATGGAAAAACTGTTTTTT CAISAGQMEKLFF
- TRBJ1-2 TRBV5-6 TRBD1 TGTGCCAGCGGGATACAGGGGGCGGATGGCTACACCTTC CASGIQGADGYTF
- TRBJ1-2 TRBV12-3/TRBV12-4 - TGTGCCAGCAATCTACAGGGAGACTATGGCTACACCTTC CASNLQGDYGYTF
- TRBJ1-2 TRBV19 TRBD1 TGTGCCAGTAGGCCACAGGGGACTCGCGGCTACACCTTC CASRPQGTRGYTF
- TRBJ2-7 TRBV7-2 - TGTGCCAGCAGCCCGACTAGGACCTACGAGCAGTACTTC CASSPTRTYEQYF
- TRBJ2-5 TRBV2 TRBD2 TGTGCCAGCAGTCGACTAGCGGAAATCCAAGAGACCCAGTACTTC CASSRLAEIQETQYF
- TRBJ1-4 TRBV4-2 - TGTGCCAGCAGCCGCGATGGGGGGGCGGGTGAAAAACTGTTTTTT CASSRDGGAGEKLFF
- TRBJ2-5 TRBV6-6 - TGTGCCAGCAGTTACTCGGGGGGAGGCGAGACCCAGTACTTC CASSYSGGGETQYF
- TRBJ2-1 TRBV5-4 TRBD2 TGTGCCAGCAACCTTAGGGGGGCGGGAGGGCCCGGTGAGCAGTTCTTC CASNLRGAGGPGEQFF
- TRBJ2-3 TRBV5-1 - TGCGCCAGCAGCTTGCAGGTGTCTGAAGATACGCAGTATTTT CASSLQVSEDTQYF
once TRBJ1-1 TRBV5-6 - TGTGCCAGCAGCTTGGGAACTATTGGGGGGGTAAAAGCTTTCTTT CASSLGTIGGVKAFF
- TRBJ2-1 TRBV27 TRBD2 TGTGCCAGCATTCCCCCGGGACTAGCGGGACCGAGCTCCTACAATGAGCAGTTCTTC CASIPPGLAGPSSYNEQFF
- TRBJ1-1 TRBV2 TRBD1 TGTGCCAGCAGTTGGACAGGGGGAGGCACTGAAGCTTTCTTT CASSWTGGGTEAFF
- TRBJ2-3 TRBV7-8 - TGTGCCAGCAGCTTACGCGGGATTAGCACAGATACGCAGTATTTT CASSLRGISTDTQYF
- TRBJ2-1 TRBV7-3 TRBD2 TGTGCCAGCAGCCTCCCCGGGACTAGCGGGAGATATGAGCAGTTCTTC CASSLPGTSGRYEQFF
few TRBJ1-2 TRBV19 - TGTGCCAGTCGACATCACAGGGCGGAGGACTATGGCTACACCTTC CASRHHRAEDYGYTF
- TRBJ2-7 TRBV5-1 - TGCGCCAGCAGCCCGGAGGCCGGGACACGTATCTCCTACGAGCAGTACTTC CASSPEAGTRISYEQYF
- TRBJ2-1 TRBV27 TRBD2 TGTGCCAGCAGCACCCGGGGAGGGGTGTCTGAGCAGTTCTTC CASSTRGGVSEQFF
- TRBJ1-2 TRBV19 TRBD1 TGTGCCAGTAGTACCCGGACAGGCTATGGCTACACCTTC CASSTRTGYGYTF
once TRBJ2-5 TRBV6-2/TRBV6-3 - TGTGCCAGCAGTCGGGGGTCATGGGTGTACTTC CASSRGSWVYF
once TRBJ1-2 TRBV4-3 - TGCGCCAGCAGCCCAACAGGGAACTATGGCTACACCTTC CASSPTGNYGYTF
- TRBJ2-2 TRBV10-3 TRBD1 TGTGCGACCCGTGGGACAGGCTCAAACACCGGGGAGCTGTTTTTT CATRGTGSNTGELFF
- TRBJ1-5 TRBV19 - TGTGCCAGTAACCTACAGGGTGCTTTGAATCAGCCCCAGCATTTT CASNLQGALNQPQHF
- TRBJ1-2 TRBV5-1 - TGCGCCAGCAGCTCCGTCGGGGTTAACTATGGCTACACCTTC CASSSVGVNYGYTF
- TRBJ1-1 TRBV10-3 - TGTGCCATCGCACGGGATCCCGACGGCACTGAAGCTTTCTTT CAIARDPDGTEAFF
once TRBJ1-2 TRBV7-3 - TGTGCCAGCAGCTTAAACCCCCTCGAGGGCTACACCTTC CASSLNPLEGYTF
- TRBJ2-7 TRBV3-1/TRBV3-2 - TGTGCCAGCAGCCAAGATTTAACGGAACCCGACGGGTACGAGCAGTACTTC CASSQDLTEPDGYEQYF
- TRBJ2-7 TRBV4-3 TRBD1 TGCGCCAGCAGCCAGTCCACAGGGGGCAGCTACGAGCAGTACTTC CASSQSTGGSYEQYF
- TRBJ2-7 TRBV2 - TGTGCCAGCAGTGAAGAAGGGAGTGGCGCCTACGAGCAGTACTTC CASSEEGSGAYEQYF
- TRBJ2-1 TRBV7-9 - TGTGCCAGCAGCTTAGGTCTAGGGGCCTACAATGAGCAGTTCTTC CASSLGLGAYNEQFF